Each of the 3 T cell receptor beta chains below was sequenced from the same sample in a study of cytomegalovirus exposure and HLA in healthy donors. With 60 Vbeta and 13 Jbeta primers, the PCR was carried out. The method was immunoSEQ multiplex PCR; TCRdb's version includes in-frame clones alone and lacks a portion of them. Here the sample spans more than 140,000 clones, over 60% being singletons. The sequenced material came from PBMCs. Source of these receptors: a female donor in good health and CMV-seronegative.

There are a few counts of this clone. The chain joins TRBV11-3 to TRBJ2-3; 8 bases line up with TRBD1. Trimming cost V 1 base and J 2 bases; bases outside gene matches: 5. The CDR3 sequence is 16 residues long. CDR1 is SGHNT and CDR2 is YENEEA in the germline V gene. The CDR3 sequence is CASSLGLTGATDTQYF. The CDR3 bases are TGTGCCAGCAGCTTAGGCCTGACAGGGGCCACAGATACGCAGTATTTT. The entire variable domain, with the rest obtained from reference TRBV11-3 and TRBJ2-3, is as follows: EAGVVQSPRYKIIEKKQPVAFWCNPISGHNTLYWYLQNLGQGPELLIRYENEEAVDDSQLPKDRFSAERLKGVDSTLKIQPAELGDSAVYLCASSLGLTGATDTQYFGPGTRLTVL.

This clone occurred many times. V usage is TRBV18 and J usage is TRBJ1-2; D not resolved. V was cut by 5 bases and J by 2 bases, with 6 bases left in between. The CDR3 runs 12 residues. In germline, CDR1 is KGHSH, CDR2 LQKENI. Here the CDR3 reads CASSDSNYGYTF. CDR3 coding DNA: TGTGCCAGCTCAGACTCGAACTATGGCTACACCTTC.

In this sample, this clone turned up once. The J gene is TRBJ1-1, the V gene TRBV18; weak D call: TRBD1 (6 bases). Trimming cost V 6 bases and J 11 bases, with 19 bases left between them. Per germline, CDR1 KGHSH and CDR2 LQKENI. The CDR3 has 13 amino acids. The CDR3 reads CASSQTGFRDAFF. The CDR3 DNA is TGTGCCAGCTCCCAAACAGGGTTCCGCGACGCTTTCTTT.